This T cell receptor (beta chain) was identified during a study of T-cell reconstitution after alpha-beta-depleted transplantation in children. Regarding the study as a whole: A year post-transplant, T-cell counts and diversity derived mostly from newly produced T cells. After transplant, high TCRbeta diversity at day 60 in some patients arose from surviving recipient T cells and thymic progenitors. Approximately two months post-transplant, alpha-beta T cells reportedly originated from several hundred expanded graft clones.

A remark on this clonotype: Its antigen is unidentified.

Researchers prepared the TCRbeta library using unique molecular identifiers, the study reports. TCRdb re-called the PCR reads with MiXCR, one entry per CDR3 protein. The table lists approximately 520,000 distinct CDR3 sequences, about an eighth of them singletons. The CDR3 contains 12 residues. Germline CDR1 MDHEN, CDR2 SYDVKM. The J gene is TRBJ2-7, the V gene TRBV28; no clear D. The sample here was PBMCs, mostly from graft donor cells, taken 180 days after TCRalphabeta/CD19-depleted stem cell transplant. This sequence originates from a female patient aged 2-15 years who had a stem cell transplant for aplastic anemia, so the T cells may come from the graft donor. CDR3 amino acids: CVTRGIRYEQYF. In nucleotides, the CDR3 is TGTGTCACACGTGGGATTCGGTACGAGCAGTACTTC.